This T cell receptor (beta chain) was observed in a study of T cells in Graves' hyperthyroidism and ophthalmopathy. Background on the study: Initial diagnosis, before any treatment, was when peripheral blood was collected. Study observations and caveats: For ophthalmopathy, model prediction preceded onset by a median 6.5 months.

This CDR3 comprises 13 residues. The germline V gene has CDR1 SNHLY and CDR2 FYNNEI. After removal of 6 bases from V and 4 bases from J, the junction contained 5 bases not matched to a gene. TCR beta CDR3 regions were amplified from RNA. HTBI primers were employed in a first-round RT-PCR of the TCR CDR3. One entry per CDR3 protein, called by TCRdb with MiXCR from the multiplex PCR reads. The sample lists about 270,000 distinct CDR3 sequences; roughly 22% were seen once. This clonotype was recorded at least ten times. Its matching antigen is unknown. This chain uses TRBV2 with TRBJ2-7; 8 bases line up with TRBD1. The specimen sequenced was blood. The receptor was derived from a man aged 30-40 years with Graves' ophthalmopathy. CDR3 nucleotide sequence: TGTGCCAGCAGGTACAGGGGGTGGTACGAGCAGTACTTC. Its translation is CASRYRGWYEQYF.